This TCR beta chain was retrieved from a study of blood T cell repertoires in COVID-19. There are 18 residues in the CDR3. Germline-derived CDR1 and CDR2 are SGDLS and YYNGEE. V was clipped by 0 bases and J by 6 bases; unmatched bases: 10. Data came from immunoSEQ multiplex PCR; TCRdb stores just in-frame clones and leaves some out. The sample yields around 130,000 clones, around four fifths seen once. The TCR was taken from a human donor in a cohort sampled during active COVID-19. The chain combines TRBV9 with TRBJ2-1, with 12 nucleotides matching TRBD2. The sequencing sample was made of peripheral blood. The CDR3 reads CASSVVSSGGAGINEQFF. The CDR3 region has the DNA TGTGCCAGCAGCGTAGTCTCTAGCGGGGGGGCAGGAATCAATGAGCAGTTCTTC.